This T cell receptor (beta chain) originates from a study of blood T cell repertoires in COVID-19. The method was immunoSEQ multiplex PCR; TCRdb's version includes in-frame clones alone and lacks a portion of them. This table holds about 320,000 clones, about 90% found once. V trimming: 6 bases; J trimming: 2 bases; junction bases outside the gene matches: 3. CDR3 length equals 14 residues. From germline, CDR1 is PRHDT and CDR2 FYEKMQ (reference sequence). Clinical history reported by participants formed the basis on which cohorts were assigned. Sequencing was done on a sample of PBMCs or T cells enriched from blood (not recorded which). The V call is TRBV13, the J call TRBJ1-2, with 10 bases identical to TRBD1. The sequence was collected from a woman in her 30s who had recovered from COVID-19. The CDR3 loop is CASRLTGGNYGYTF. The CDR3 nucleotides read TGTGCCAGCAGGCTGACAGGGGGCAACTATGGCTACACCTTC.